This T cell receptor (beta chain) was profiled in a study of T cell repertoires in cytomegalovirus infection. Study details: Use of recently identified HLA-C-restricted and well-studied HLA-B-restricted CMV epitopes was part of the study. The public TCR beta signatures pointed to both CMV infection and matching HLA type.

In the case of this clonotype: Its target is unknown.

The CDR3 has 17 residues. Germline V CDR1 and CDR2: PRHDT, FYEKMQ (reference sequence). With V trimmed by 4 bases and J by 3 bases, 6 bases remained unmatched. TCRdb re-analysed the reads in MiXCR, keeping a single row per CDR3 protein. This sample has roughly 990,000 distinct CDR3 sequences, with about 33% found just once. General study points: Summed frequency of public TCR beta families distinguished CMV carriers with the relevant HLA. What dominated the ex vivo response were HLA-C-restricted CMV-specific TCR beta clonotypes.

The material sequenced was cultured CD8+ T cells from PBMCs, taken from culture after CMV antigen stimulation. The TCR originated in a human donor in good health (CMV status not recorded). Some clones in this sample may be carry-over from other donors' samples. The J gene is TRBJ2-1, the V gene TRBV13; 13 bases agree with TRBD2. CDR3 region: CASSSGLAGANYNEQFF. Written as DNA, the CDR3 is TGTGCCAGCAGCTCCGGACTAGCGGGGGCAAACTACAATGAGCAGTTCTTC.